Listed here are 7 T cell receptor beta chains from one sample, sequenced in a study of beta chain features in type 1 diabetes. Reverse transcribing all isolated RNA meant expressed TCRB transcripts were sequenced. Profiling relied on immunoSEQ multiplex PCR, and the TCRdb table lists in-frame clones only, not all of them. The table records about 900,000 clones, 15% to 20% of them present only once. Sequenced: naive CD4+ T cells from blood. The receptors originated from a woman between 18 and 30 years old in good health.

As DNA, the CDR3 is TGTGCCAGCAGTCCCGGGACTAGCGGGGGGAATGAGCAGTTCTTC. Encoded protein: CASSPGTSGGNEQFF. This sequence joins TRBV6-1 and TRBJ2-1; 15 bases are a match to TRBD2. Unmatched junction bases numbered 3, after V lost 5 bases and J lost 7 bases. CDR1 is MNHNS and CDR2 is SASEGT in the germline V gene. The CDR3 length is 15 residues.

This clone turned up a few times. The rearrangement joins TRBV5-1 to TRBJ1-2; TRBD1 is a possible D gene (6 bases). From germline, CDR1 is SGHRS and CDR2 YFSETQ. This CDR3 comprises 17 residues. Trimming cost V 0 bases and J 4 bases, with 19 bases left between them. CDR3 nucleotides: TGCGCCAGCAGCTTGGGCAGGGGCGAAGCTAACATCTATGGCTACACCTTC. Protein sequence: CASSLGRGEANIYGYTF.

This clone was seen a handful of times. The CDR3 DNA reads TGCGCCAGCAGCTCAATCGGGACAGGGAAAGATACGCAGTATTTT. Its translation: CASSSIGTGKDTQYF. The chain combines TRBV5-1 with TRBJ2-3, with 9 positions matching TRBD1. After removal of 3 bases from V and 5 bases from J, the junction contained 7 bases not matched to a gene. CDR3 length: 15 amino acids. Germline V gene sequence: CDR1 SGHRS, CDR2 YFSETQ.

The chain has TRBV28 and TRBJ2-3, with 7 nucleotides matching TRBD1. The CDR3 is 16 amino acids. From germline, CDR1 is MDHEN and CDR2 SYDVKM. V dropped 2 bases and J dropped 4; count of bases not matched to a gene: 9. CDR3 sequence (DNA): TGTGCCAGCAGTTTACAGGGGCAGGGGGTATCAGATACGCAGTATTTT. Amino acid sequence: CASSLQGQGVSDTQYF.

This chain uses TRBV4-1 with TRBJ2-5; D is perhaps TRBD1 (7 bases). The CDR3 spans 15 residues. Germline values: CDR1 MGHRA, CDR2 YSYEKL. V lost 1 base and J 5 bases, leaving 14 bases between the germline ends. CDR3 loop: CASSQVSAGQETQYF. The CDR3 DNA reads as TGCGCCAGCAGCCAAGTTTCCGCGGGACAGGAGACCCAGTACTTC.

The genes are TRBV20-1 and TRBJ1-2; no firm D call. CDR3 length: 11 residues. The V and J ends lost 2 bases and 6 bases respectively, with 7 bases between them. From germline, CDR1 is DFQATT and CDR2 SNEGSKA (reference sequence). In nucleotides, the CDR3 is TGCAGTGCTAGAAGGCAAGATGGCTACACCTTC. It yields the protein CSARRQDGYTF.

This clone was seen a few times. Written as DNA, the CDR3 is TGTGCCAGCAGCTTAAGGGGGACAGGGACCACCGGGGAGCTGTTTTTT. Amino acids: CASSLRGTGTTGELFF. This chain joins TRBV11-1 and TRBJ2-2, with 9 bases aligning to TRBD1. Germline CDR1 reads SGHAT; CDR2 reads FQDESV (reference sequence). The CDR3 covers 16 residues. V lost 2 bases to trimming and J lost 4 bases; unmatched junction nucleotides: 5. The full variable domain, with the rest looked up from reference TRBV11-1 and TRBJ2-2, is EAEVAQSPRYKITEKSQAVAFWCDPISGHATLYWYRQILGQGPELLVQFQDESVVDDSQLPKDRFSAERLKGVDSTLKIQPAELGDSAMYLCASSLRGTGTTGELFFGEGSRLTVL.